Each of the 18 T cell receptor beta chains below was sequenced from the same sample in a study of T cell responses to AZD1222 COVID-19 vaccine (dated by TCRdb to the early 2020s). Libraries were made using the immunoSEQ multiplex PCR assay. TCRdb obtained this table from immuneACCESS and retained in-frame rearrangements with V and J assigned. These tables miss some clones; where compared with another copy, unresolved V genes account for less than half of the shortfall, and the remainder is unexplained. The sample has 100,000 to 150,000 clones on record, roughly 93% of them singletons. Around 0.99% of the sample lies in the top ten. The sample's time point label, in plain terms: about 28 days (+/-7) after the second vaccine dose. Specimen: peripheral blood, collected 28 days after the second AZD1222 dose. The receptors come from an adult who received the AZD1222 COVID-19 vaccine.

The chain combines TRBV4-1 with TRBJ2-1; a weak D match, TRBD1 (6 bases). This CDR3 has 16 residues. Trimming removed 4 bases at V and 5 bases at J, with 18 bases between. Germline CDR1 is MGHRA and CDR2 is YSYEKL. The CDR3 spells CASSPVGQRSNNEQFF. CDR3 in DNA: TGCGCCAGCAGCCCTGTTGGACAGCGCAGTAACAATGAGCAGTTCTTC.

This chain joins TRBV5-5 and TRBJ1-6, with 7 positions matching TRBD1. Germline-derived CDR1 and CDR2 are SGHKS and YYEKEE (reference sequence). V shed 0 bases and J 10 bases; nucleotides not matched to a gene: 7. The CDR3 loop spans 15 amino acids. The CDR3: CASSLEGTAKSPLHF. For the CDR3, the DNA is TGTGCCAGCAGCTTGGAGGGGACAGCGAAATCACCCCTCCACTTT. The full variable domain, rest sourced from reference TRBV5-5 and TRBJ1-6, is DAGVTQSPTHLIKTRGQQVTLRCSPISGHKSVSWYQQVLGQGPQFIFQYYEKEERGRGNFPDRFSARQFPNYSSELNVNALLLGDSALYLCASSLEGTAKSPLHFGNGTRLTVT.

The CDR3 DNA follows: TGCGCCAGCAGCCCTGGCGAAGCGGGAGCTGAGTACTTC. As protein: CASSPGEAGAEYF. The chain links TRBV5-1 to TRBJ2-7; 8 bases fit TRBD2. V trimming: 4 bases; J trimming: 11 bases; junction bases outside the gene matches: 11. The CDR3 length is 13 residues. Germline V CDR1 and CDR2: SGHRS, YFSETQ.

The chain has TRBV5-4 and TRBJ2-2; D may be TRBD1 (6 bases). V lost 4 bases to trimming and J lost 1 base, with 11 bases between them. The CDR3 consists of 15 residues. Germline V CDR1 and CDR2: SGHNT, YYREEE (reference sequence). The CDR3 DNA reads as TGTGCCAGCAGCCAGACAGGAAAGAACACCGGGGAGCTGTTTTTT. This sequence encodes CASSQTGKNTGELFF.

The chain combines TRBV7-8 with TRBJ1-2, with D hard to call. CDR1 is SGHVS, CDR2 FQNEAQ, per germline. Trimming took 0 bases from V and 0 from J, leaving 14 bases between them. There are 17 residues in the CDR3. This CDR3 reads CASSLAAAPWANYGYTF. The CDR3, as DNA: TGTGCCAGCAGCTTAGCGGCAGCCCCTTGGGCTAACTATGGCTACACCTTC.

The count of this clone is one. The gene calls are TRBV5-6 and TRBJ2-3; the match to TRBD2 covers 8 bases. Looked up from germline, CDR1 is SGHDT and CDR2 is YYEEEE. The CDR3 is 15 residues long. V was clipped by 5 bases and J by 4 bases; unmatched bases: 9. The CDR3 nucleotides read TGTGCCAGCAGAAATACAGCGGGAGCCCCAGATACGCAGTATTTT. It yields the protein CASRNTAGAPDTQYF.

The chain carries TRBV28 and TRBJ2-7; 10 bases fit TRBD1. This CDR3 comprises 17 residues. V dropped 4 bases and J dropped 2; count of bases not matched to a gene: 11. The V gene's germline CDR1 is MDHEN and CDR2 SYDVKM. In nucleotides, the CDR3 is TGTGCCAGCAGTTCGACAGGGGGCCCACCTCCTACCTACGAGCAGTACTTC. It encodes CASSSTGGPPPTYEQYF.

V usage is TRBV27 and J usage is TRBJ1-6, with D perhaps TRBD1 (6 bases). V lost 6 bases and J 7 bases, leaving 10 bases between the germline ends. CDR1 is MNHEY, CDR2 SMNVEV, per germline (reference sequence). CDR3 length: 13 residues. The CDR3 DNA follows: TGTGCCAGCAGCGACAGGAGGAATTCACCCCTCCACTTT. Protein sequence: CASSDRRNSPLHF.

The V call is TRBV6-2 or TRBV6-3, the J call TRBJ2-7, with D unresolved. Trimming stripped 6 bases from V and 3 bases from J, with 12 bases between. CDR3 length: 13 amino acids. Germline CDR1 reads MNHEY; CDR2 reads SVGEGT. The CDR3 reads CASSYDASYEQYF. CDR3 bases: TGTGCCAGCAGCTATGACGCCAGCTACGAGCAGTACTTC.

The V call is TRBV12-3 or TRBV12-4, the J call TRBJ2-7; D is undetermined. Between the trimmed V and J ends, which lost 6 bases and 4 bases, there was a span of 13 bases. The CDR3 is made up of 13 amino acids. In DNA form, the CDR3 reads TGTGCCAGCAGCCCCTTATGGGCGTACGAGCAGTACTTC. This gives the protein CASSPLWAYEQYF.

This rearrangement joins TRBV13 to TRBJ1-2; D is unresolved. V was pared by 3 bases and J by 3 bases, with 14 bases between. The V gene's germline CDR1 is PRHDT and CDR2 FYEKMQ (reference sequence). The CDR3 totals 15 residues. The CDR3 bases are TGTGCCAGCAGCTTGGGGAGAGACCCGGACTATGGCTACACCTTC. This translates into CASSLGRDPDYGYTF.

In DNA, the CDR3 is TGTGCCAGCACCGCAGGTGTTCGTACTGAAGCTTTCTTT. Translated: CASTAGVRTEAFF. The V gene is TRBV2, the J gene TRBJ1-1; D is ambiguous. CDR1 is SNHLY and CDR2 is FYNNEI in the germline V gene. The germline V and J ends were trimmed by 7 bases and 5 bases, with 14 bases remaining between them. CDR3 size: 13 residues.

The V gene is TRBV6-6, the J gene TRBJ2-3; 9 nucleotides line up with TRBD2. Germline assignment: CDR1 MNHNY and CDR2 SVGAGI (reference sequence). The length of the CDR3 is 17 residues. V trimming: 5 bases; J trimming: 4 bases; junction bases outside the gene matches: 13. CDR3 sequence reads: CASSLSTSGSGADTQYF. The DNA of the CDR3 is TGTGCCAGCAGTCTTTCGACTAGCGGTAGTGGGGCAGATACGCAGTATTTT.

In this sample, this clone turned up a few times. The chain links TRBV5-1 to TRBJ2-7; a possible D gene is TRBD2 (5 bases). The V gene's germline CDR1 is SGHRS and CDR2 YFSETQ. CDR3 size: 14 residues. Trimming left V 2 bases short and J 0 bases short, with 9 bases between. The CDR3 sequence is CASSLEGFSYEQYF. CDR3 nucleotide sequence: TGCGCCAGCAGCTTAGAGGGTTTCTCCTACGAGCAGTACTTC.

This sequence joins TRBV19 and TRBJ2-3; unclear D gene. The CDR3 has 17 amino acids. Germline V gene lookup returns CDR1 LNHDA and CDR2 SQIVND (reference sequence). Trimming took off 6 bases at V and 0 bases at J, with 19 bases between the two ends. The CDR3 bases are TGTGCCAGTAGCCCACGATCATTTGCCAGGAGCACAGATACGCAGTATTTT. This gives the protein CASSPRSFARSTDTQYF.

The J gene is TRBJ1-1, the V gene TRBV27; 9 positions agree with TRBD1. This CDR3 is built from 15 residues. After removal of 6 bases from V and 2 bases from J, the junction contained 7 bases not matched to a gene. CDR1 MNHEY and CDR2 SMNVEV come from the germline V gene (reference sequence). CDR3 residues: CASSSGTGINTEAFF. CDR3 DNA sequence: TGTGCCAGCAGCTCCGGGACAGGGATCAACACTGAAGCTTTCTTT.

This clone was counted once. The rearrangement links TRBV5-4 to TRBJ1-6; D is uncertain. Trimming pared 1 base from V and 5 bases from J, leaving 10 bases between. This CDR3 spans 15 amino acids. In germline, CDR1 is SGHNT, CDR2 YYREEE (reference sequence). The CDR3 loop is CASSLFHNNNSPLHF. CDR3 bases: TGTGCCAGCAGCTTGTTCCACAACAATAATTCACCCCTCCACTTT.

DNA for the CDR3: TGTGCCAGTAAGAAGGGAGCCTCTGGAAACACCATATATTTT. It is translated as CASKKGASGNTIYF. The chain combines TRBV19 with TRBJ1-3; D not resolved. CDR3 length: 14 residues. V lost 7 bases and J lost 0, with 10 bases in between. The germline V gene encodes CDR1 LNHDA and CDR2 SQIVND (reference sequence). The full variable domain, in which reference TRBV19 and TRBJ1-3 provide the parts outside the CDR3, is DGGITQSPKYLFRKEGQNVTLSCEQNLNHDAMYWYRQDPGQGLRLIYYSQIVNDFQKGDIAEGYSVSREKKESFPLTVTSAQKNPTAFYLCASKKGASGNTIYFGEGSWLTVV.